Listed below are T cell receptor beta chains from one sample, sequenced in a study of cytomegalovirus exposure and HLA in healthy donors. Libraries were prepared by immunoSEQ multiplex PCR; TCRdb keeps only in-frame clonotypes and omits some of them. The sample consists of over 100,000 clones, 65% to 90% of them appearing once. The source material was PBMCs. These receptors all come from a woman aged 25 to 45 in good health and CMV-seronegative. CDR3s include the opening cysteine and the closing phenylalanine or tryptophan. D genes are given only for firm matches. Clone size is given for some rows only: seen once, a few or many times, or a class if the clone is expanded.

CDR3aa | CDR3nt | abundance | v_gene | d_gene | j_gene
CASSLAAGGADTQYF | TGTGCCAGCAGCTTAGCCGCGGGGGGGGCAGATACGCAGTATTTT | - | TRBV7-2 | TRBD2 | TRBJ2-3
CASSTRAAGLAGADTQYF | TGTGCCAGCAGCACCCGGGCGGCGGGGCTAGCGGGAGCAGATACGCAGTATTTT | - | TRBV13 | TRBD2 | TRBJ2-3
CASSQDWTSGPTYNEQFF | TGCGCCAGCAGCCAGGATTGGACTAGCGGGCCAACCTACAATGAGCAGTTCTTC | - | TRBV4-3 | TRBD2 | TRBJ2-1
CAWSGGLIRIF | TGTGCCTGGAGTGGCGGTCTTATAAGGATCTTC | - | TRBV30 | - | TRBJ2-1
CASSQSGLDAYEQYF | TGTGCCAGCAGCCAGTCGGGATTGGATGCCTACGAGCAGTACTTC | once | TRBV7-9 | - | TRBJ2-7
CASIVGGSNEKLFF | TGTGCCAGCATCGTTGGCGGGTCAAATGAAAAACTGTTTTTT | few | TRBV5-5 | - | TRBJ1-4
CASHTSSGLNEQFF | TGTGCCAGCCATACATCTAGCGGACTTAATGAGCAGTTCTTC | - | TRBV2 | TRBD2 | TRBJ2-1
CASSPVSVAGYQETQYF | TGTGCCAGCAGTCCAGTCTCTGTAGCGGGGTATCAAGAGACCCAGTACTTC | - | TRBV25-1 | TRBD2 | TRBJ2-5
CASSPLSSGDYEQYF | TGTGCCAGCAGTCCCCTGTCTAGCGGAGACTACGAGCAGTACTTC | - | TRBV27 | TRBD2 | TRBJ2-7
CASSLGGGNTEAFF | TGTGCCAGCAGCTTAGGGGGAGGGAACACTGAAGCTTTCTTT | - | TRBV7-3 | - | TRBJ1-1
CASSPPGQGAYSPLHF | TGTGCCAGCAGTCCCCCGGGACAGGGGGCGTATTCACCCCTCCACTTT | once | TRBV27 | TRBD1 | TRBJ1-6
CASSQAGLSTDTQYF | TGTGCCAGCAGTCAAGCGGGACTCAGCACAGATACGCAGTATTTT | few | TRBV6-6 | TRBD2 | TRBJ2-3
CASSVTGDTGELFF | TGTGCCAGCAGTGTCACAGGGGACACCGGGGAGCTGTTTTTT | - | TRBV28 | TRBD1 | TRBJ2-2
CASSRQGISYGYTF | TGTGCCAGCAGCCGACAGGGGATAAGCTATGGCTACACCTTC | - | TRBV5-4 | TRBD1 | TRBJ1-2
CASSLPGGPDTQYF | TGTGCCAGCAGCTTGCCGGGGGGCCCAGATACGCAGTATTTT | - | TRBV5-6 | - | TRBJ2-3
CASSFPPNEQFF | TGTGCCAGCAGCTTTCCCCCAAATGAGCAGTTCTTC | - | TRBV11-2 | - | TRBJ2-1
CASSGPGVRQETQYF | TGTGCCAGTAGTGGCCCAGGGGTAAGGCAAGAGACCCAGTACTTC | - | TRBV19 | - | TRBJ2-5
CASTATSGRITGELFF | TGTGCCAGCACCGCTACTAGCGGGAGGATCACCGGGGAGCTGTTTTTT | - | TRBV6-6 | TRBD2 | TRBJ2-2
CAISGHPDRAGGGSYNEQFF | TGTGCCATCAGTGGACACCCGGACAGGGCTGGGGGAGGATCCTACAATGAGCAGTTCTTC | once | TRBV10-3 | TRBD1 | TRBJ2-1
CASSSDPQASQHF | TGTGCCAGCAGCTCTGACCCCCAGGCGTCCCAGCATTTT | - | TRBV5-8 | - | TRBJ1-5
CASSPEGRGTEAFF | TGCGCCAGCAGCCCGGAGGGTAGAGGCACTGAAGCTTTCTTT | - | TRBV5-1 | - | TRBJ1-1
CASSLLHNPLSNQPQHF | TGTGCCAGCAGCTTGTTGCACAACCCCCTGAGCAATCAGCCCCAGCATTTT | few | TRBV5-5 | - | TRBJ1-5
CASSLSSIQGFYTF | TGTGCCAGCAGTTTAAGTTCCATCCAGGGATTCTACACCTTC | - | TRBV27 | - | TRBJ1-2
CASRRGTSGSGEQYF | TGTGCCAGTAGACGCGGGACTAGCGGGAGTGGCGAGCAGTACTTC | - | TRBV19 | TRBD2 | TRBJ2-7
CAISERSSDSSYEQYF | TGTGCCATCAGTGAGAGGTCTAGCGATAGTTCCTACGAGCAGTACTTC | - | TRBV10-3 | - | TRBJ2-7
CASSLGLAGLSEQYF | TGCGCCAGCAGCTTGGGGCTAGCGGGACTATCCGAGCAGTACTTC | - | TRBV5-1 | TRBD2 | TRBJ2-7
CASSPIAGAVYEQYF | TGTGCCAGCAGCCCCATAGCGGGAGCAGTCTACGAGCAGTACTTC | - | TRBV5-4 | TRBD2 | TRBJ2-7
CASGDRRNTGELFF | TGCGCCAGCGGGGACAGGCGGAACACCGGGGAGCTGTTTTTT | - | TRBV10-2 | TRBD1 | TRBJ2-2
CAGSAAGYNEQFF | TGTGCCGGGTCAGCAGCGGGGTACAATGAGCAGTTCTTC | few | TRBV5-8 | TRBD2 | TRBJ2-1
CASRPQGGYGYTF | TGTGCCAGCAGACCGCAGGGGGGCTATGGCTACACCTTC | - | TRBV27 | TRBD1 | TRBJ1-2
CASSPPGQGKQNTEAFF | TGTGCCAGCAGTCCCCCCGGACAGGGGAAGCAGAACACTGAAGCTTTCTTT | - | TRBV2 | TRBD1 | TRBJ1-1
CASSLGGPSGPRADTQYF | TGTGCCAGCAGTTTAGGAGGCCCTAGCGGGCCCAGGGCAGATACGCAGTATTTT | - | TRBV27 | TRBD2 | TRBJ2-3
CASSHGTSGSGEQFF | TGTGCCAGCAGCCACGGGACTAGCGGGAGCGGTGAGCAGTTCTTC | - | TRBV7-9 | TRBD2 | TRBJ2-1
CASSLHPGVAYEQYF | TGTGCCAGCAGCTTACATCCAGGGGTGGCCTACGAGCAGTACTTC | - | TRBV7-3 | - | TRBJ2-7
CASSQAPGQDYEQYF | TGCGCCAGCAGCCAAGCACCGGGACAGGACTACGAGCAGTACTTC | once | TRBV4-1 | TRBD1 | TRBJ2-7
CASSFSGGASGELFF | TGTGCCAGCAGCTTTAGCGGGGGGGCCTCCGGGGAGCTGTTTTTT | - | TRBV5-4 | TRBD2 | TRBJ2-2
CASRILPGGEETQYF | TGTGCCAGCAGAATCCTCCCGGGGGGGGAAGAGACCCAGTACTTC | - | TRBV6-1 | TRBD2 | TRBJ2-5
CASSQFKRTSGDNPSNEQFF | TGTGCCAGCAGCCAATTTAAACGGACTAGCGGGGACAATCCAAGCAATGAGCAGTTCTTC | - | TRBV4-2 | TRBD2 | TRBJ2-1
CASTTRGLSYEQYF | TGTGCCAGCACCACTAGGGGGCTTTCCTACGAGCAGTACTTC | - | TRBV7-2 | TRBD1 | TRBJ2-7
CASRGGMGQPQHF | TGTGCCAGCAGAGGAGGGATGGGTCAGCCCCAGCATTTT | - | TRBV2 | - | TRBJ1-5
CASSIGGNNEKLFF | TGTGCCAGTAGTATTGGGGGGAATAATGAAAAACTGTTTTTT | - | TRBV19 | - | TRBJ1-4
CASSYRLAEQYF | TGTGCCAGCAGCTACCGACTAGCAGAGCAGTACTTC | few | TRBV5-6 | TRBD2 | TRBJ2-7
CASSQLDNQPQHF | TGTGCCAGCTCACAATTGGACAACCAGCCCCAGCATTTT | - | TRBV18 | - | TRBJ1-5
CASSIRRQRTGELFF | TGTGCCAGTAGTATCAGGCGACAAAGGACCGGGGAGCTGTTTTTT | - | TRBV19 | - | TRBJ2-2
CASSYFPAGGGDTIYF | TGTGCCAGCAGTTACTTCCCCGCGGGCGGGGGAGACACCATATATTTT | few | TRBV6-6 | - | TRBJ1-3
CASSPGQGNSPLHF | TGTGCCAGCTCACCTGGACAGGGAAATTCACCCCTCCACTTT | - | TRBV18 | TRBD1 | TRBJ1-6
CASRGGQGTSEQFF | TGTGCCAGCCGGGGGGGCCAAGGGACATCTGAGCAGTTCTTC | - | TRBV5-4 | TRBD2 | TRBJ2-1
CASTPTSGRAEQYF | TGTGCCAGCACCCCGACTAGCGGGAGGGCCGAGCAGTACTTC | - | TRBV27 | TRBD2 | TRBJ2-7
CASSQDRGVAGVGYEQYF | TGCGCCAGCAGCCAAGATCGGGGTGTTGCGGGAGTTGGGTACGAGCAGTACTTC | - | TRBV4-1 | TRBD2 | TRBJ2-7
CATRVIGGTDTQYF | TGTGCCACCCGAGTAATCGGGGGCACAGATACGCAGTATTTT | once | TRBV19 | - | TRBJ2-3
CASSSAGGFQPQHF | TGTGCCAGTAGTTCGGCAGGGGGCTTTCAGCCCCAGCATTTT | - | TRBV19 | TRBD1 | TRBJ1-5
CASSLGLQGCQPQHF | TGTGCCAGCAGCTTAGGATTACAGGGGTGTCAGCCCCAGCATTTT | - | TRBV11-3 | TRBD1 | TRBJ1-5
CASSTGATYEQYF | TGTGCCAGCAGCACAGGGGCTACCTACGAGCAGTACTTC | - | TRBV27 | TRBD1 | TRBJ2-7